The 32 T cell receptor beta chains reported below all come from one sample, sequenced in a study of blood T cell repertoires in COVID-19. Here immunoSEQ multiplex PCR was the method, and the copy in TCRdb shows in-frame clones only, minus some. Counted here are around 250,000 clones, roughly 88% occurring once; the ten biggest clones make up about 1.2%. Material: PBMCs or T cells enriched from blood (not recorded which). The receptor source for this set is a woman between 40 and 50 years old with acute COVID-19.

The sample holds many counts of this clone. This chain joins TRBV30 and TRBJ1-1; D unresolved. The CDR3 consists of 14 residues. Deletions cut 2 bases from V and 1 base from J, with 11 bases between. Germline V CDR1 and CDR2: GTSNPN, SVGIG (reference sequence). The CDR3 DNA follows: TGTGCCTGGAGTCTCGACAACTCGAACACTGAAGCTTTCTTT. Protein sequence: CAWSLDNSNTEAFF.

The gene calls are TRBV19 and TRBJ1-1, with D perhaps TRBD1 (6 bases). The CDR3 contains 15 residues. Trimming cost V 7 bases and J 0 bases, with 15 bases left between them. Germline V gives CDR1 LNHDA, CDR2 SQIVND (reference sequence). CDR3 amino acids: CASNNKGGLNTEAFF. The CDR3 nucleotides are TGTGCCAGTAACAACAAAGGGGGTCTGAACACTGAAGCTTTCTTT.

V usage is TRBV27 and J usage is TRBJ2-7; 14 bases are a match to TRBD2. CDR1 and CDR2 from the germline V gene are MNHEY and SMNVEV (reference sequence). The ends lost 5 bases at V and 7 bases at J; junction bases unmatched: 4. The CDR3 is 14 amino acids. CDR3 residues: CASSRTSGRFEQYF. The CDR3 DNA sequence: TGTGCCAGCAGTCGGACTAGCGGGAGGTTTGAGCAGTACTTC.

J is TRBJ1-2 and V is TRBV28; D is undetermined. CDR3 length: 17 residues. The V and J ends lost 1 base and 3 bases respectively, with 18 bases between them. Germline V gene sequence: CDR1 MDHEN, CDR2 SYDVKM. The chain's CDR3 is CASSLSVPGDEYYGYTF. CDR3 nucleotides: TGTGCCAGCAGTTTATCTGTTCCGGGAGACGAATACTATGGCTACACCTTC.

This chain links TRBV28 with TRBJ1-4; maybe TRBD1 (5 bases). This CDR3 is built from 15 residues. The germline V gene has CDR1 MDHEN and CDR2 SYDVKM. Trimming cost V 3 bases and J 3 bases, with 11 bases left between them. As DNA, the CDR3 is TGTGCCAGCAGTTTGATGGGGACTTCTAATGAAAAACTGTTTTTT. This sequence encodes CASSLMGTSNEKLFF.

The chain recombines TRBV9 with TRBJ1-6; D is unclear. V was shortened by 0 bases and J by 6 bases, with 13 bases between the two germline ends. The CDR3 spans 16 residues. Germline CDR1 and CDR2: SGDLS and YYNGEE. This CDR3 reads CASSVAPGGGNSPLHF. DNA for the CDR3: TGTGCCAGCAGCGTAGCCCCCGGAGGAGGTAATTCACCCCTCCACTTT.

The table lists this clone with a count of one. V gene TRBV25-1 combines with J gene TRBJ2-5; D ambiguous. The CDR3 contains 16 residues. Trimming took off 7 bases at V and 3 bases at J, with 21 bases between the two ends. Per the germline V gene, CDR1 is MGHDK and CDR2 is SYGVNS. The DNA of the CDR3 is TGTGCCAGCATTCCACTTGCTAGTAGGTCCGAAGAGACCCAGTACTTC. This sequence encodes CASIPLASRSEETQYF.

This chain joins TRBV9 and TRBJ2-7; perhaps TRBD1 as D (6 bases). Germline CDR1 reads SGDLS; CDR2 reads YYNGEE. The length of the CDR3 is 14 residues. Trimming removed 0 bases from V and 2 bases from J, with 9 bases in between. CDR3 bases: TGTGCCAGCAGCGTAGAGGACAGCCCCTACGAGCAGTACTTC. Encoded protein: CASSVEDSPYEQYF.

The chain joins TRBV29-1 to TRBJ2-5, with 8 bases identical to TRBD2. J gave up 4 bases and V 1 base, and 5 bases lay outside the gene matches. The CDR3 length is 14 residues. CDR1 SQVTM and CDR2 ANQGSEA come from the germline V gene. CDR3 bases: TGCAGCGTTGAAGGTATTGCGGGAGGAGAGACCCAGTACTTC. Encoded protein: CSVEGIAGGETQYF.

The chain's CDR3 is CATSDQDFSGNQPQHF. The CDR3 nucleotides read TGTGCCACCAGTGATCAGGACTTTTCCGGCAATCAGCCCCAGCATTTT. This rearrangement joins TRBV24-1 to TRBJ1-5; D ambiguous. Trimming took off 3 bases at V and 2 bases at J, with 13 bases between the two ends. This CDR3 spans 16 amino acids. Germline V gene lookup returns CDR1 KGHDR and CDR2 SFDVKD.

The chain joins TRBV7-8 to TRBJ1-4, with a weak D call TRBD1 (6 bases). The CDR3 covers 13 residues. Trimming stripped 6 bases from V and 7 bases from J, with 12 bases between. Germline V gives CDR1 SGHVS, CDR2 FQNEAQ. The CDR3 sequence is CASRDRWTEKLFF. In DNA form, the CDR3 reads TGTGCCAGCAGAGACAGGTGGACTGAAAAACTGTTTTTT.

This clone occurred a few times. The genes are TRBV19 and TRBJ1-1; 8 nucleotides agree with TRBD1. The germline V gene has CDR1 LNHDA and CDR2 SQIVND (reference sequence). The CDR3 sequence is 14 residues long. J was trimmed by 3 bases and V by 5 bases; bases with no gene match: 5. CDR3 nucleotides: TGTGCCAGTAGTTACCCGGACAGGGACACTGAAGCTTTCTTT. Encoded protein: CASSYPDRDTEAFF.

V usage is TRBV28 and J usage is TRBJ2-7, with D possibly TRBD2 on 6 matching bases. The CDR3 is 14 residues long. CDR1 MDHEN and CDR2 SYDVKM come from the germline V gene. Trimming removed 5 bases at V and 4 bases at J, with 15 bases between. The DNA of the CDR3 is TGTGCCAGCAGTCCGACCCCCCGGGGGTACGAGCAGTACGTC. Translated: CASSPTPRGYEQYV.

The rearrangement uses TRBV4-1 and TRBJ2-2; D possibly corresponds to TRBD1 (6 bases). The V and J ends lost 1 base and 6 bases respectively, with 12 bases between them. The CDR3 has 15 amino acids. The germline CDR1 and CDR2 sequences are MGHRA and YSYEKL. In DNA, the CDR3 is TGCGCCAGCAGCCAAGGCAGGGGAAGGGCCGGGGAGCTGTTTTTT. Translation: CASSQGRGRAGELFF.

The J gene is TRBJ1-5, the V gene TRBV30; 9 positions match TRBD1. The germline V gene encodes CDR1 GTSNPN and CDR2 SVGIG (reference sequence). The CDR3 totals 15 residues. The ends lost 1 base at V and 9 bases at J; junction bases unmatched: 10. The CDR3, as DNA: TGTGCCTGGAGTGCTGGGACAGGGAAGGAAAGGCCCCAGCATTTT. Translating gives CAWSAGTGKERPQHF.

This clone occurred a few times. This chain links TRBV19 with TRBJ1-3; tentatively, D is TRBD1 (6 bases). The CDR3 length is 14 residues. Germline CDR1 LNHDA, CDR2 SQIVND (reference sequence). V lost 9 bases and J 0 bases, leaving 12 bases between the germline ends. Here the CDR3 DNA reads TGTGCCAGCCGGACAGCTTTCTCTGGAAACACCATATATTTT. Translating it yields CASRTAFSGNTIYF. The entire variable domain, with the rest obtained from reference TRBV19 and TRBJ1-3, is as follows: DGGITQSPKYLFRKEGQNVTLSCEQNLNHDAMYWYRQDPGQGLRLIYYSQIVNDFQKGDIAEGYSVSREKKESFPLTVTSAQKNPTAFYLCASRTAFSGNTIYFGEGSWLTVV.

V usage is TRBV5-1 and J usage is TRBJ1-1; 9 bases fit TRBD1. Trimming removed 2 bases from V and 3 bases from J; junction bases left unmatched: 8. This CDR3 spans 16 amino acids. CDR1 and CDR2 (germline): SGHRS, YFSETQ. In DNA form, the CDR3 reads TGCGCCAGCAGCTTCCTACAGGGGGCGCAGGACACTGAAGCTTTCTTT. It is translated as CASSFLQGAQDTEAFF. Using reference TRBV5-1 and TRBJ1-1 for the parts outside the CDR3, the full variable domain is KAGVTQTPRYLIKTRGQQVTLSCSPISGHRSVSWYQQTPGQGLQFLFEYFSETQRNKGNFPGRFSGRQFSNSRSEMNVSTLELGDSALYLCASSFLQGAQDTEAFFGQGTRLTVV.

The chain is built from TRBV10-2 and TRBJ1-2, with TRBD1 identical over 8 bases. The CDR3 covers 14 residues. Germline trimming cut 2 bases from V and 8 bases from J; bases unmatched to any gene: 7. Germline V lookup: CDR1 WSHSY, CDR2 SAAADI. CDR3 loop: CASSETGGVYGYTF. The CDR3, as DNA: TGCGCCAGCAGTGAGACAGGGGGGGTGTACGGCTACACCTTC.

V is TRBV7-2 and J is TRBJ1-3; a possible D gene is TRBD1 (5 bases). V gave up 5 bases and J gave up 6 bases, with 17 bases separating them. Germline V gene data show CDR1 as SGHTA and CDR2 as FQGNSA. CDR3 length equals 15 residues. As DNA, the CDR3 is TGTGCCAGCAGCCCGGGAGTGGGGCTGGAAAACACCATATATTTT. It is translated as CASSPGVGLENTIYF.

The chain carries TRBV3-1 (or the pseudogene TRBV3-2) and TRBJ1-1, with 9 bases identical to TRBD1. There are 14 residues in the CDR3. Germline V CDR1 and CDR2: LGHDT, YNNKEL (reference sequence). Unmatched junction bases numbered 8, after V lost 5 bases and J lost 7 bases. The DNA of the CDR3 is TGTGCCAGCAGCTTACGGGACAGGGTGCTTGAAGCTTTCTTT. Translation gives CASSLRDRVLEAFF.

The chain employs TRBV10-3 and TRBJ2-7, with 8 bases fitting TRBD2. Germline CDR1 is ENHRY and CDR2 is SYGVKD. This CDR3 spans 16 amino acids. V was pared by 6 bases and J by 0 bases, with 10 bases of the junction left unmatched. This chain's CDR3 is CAISLLLAGNSYEQYF. The CDR3 nucleotides read TGTGCCATCAGCCTACTCCTAGCGGGCAACTCCTACGAGCAGTACTTC.

V gene TRBV10-3 combines with J gene TRBJ2-3; TRBD2 might be the D (5 bases). The CDR3 loop spans 17 amino acids. The germline gives CDR1 ENHRY, CDR2 SYGVKD. Between the trimmed V and J ends, which lost 6 bases and 0 bases, there was a span of 19 bases. This CDR3 is CAIRTHLDSSSTDTQYF. The CDR3 DNA reads TGTGCCATCAGGACCCACCTGGACTCATCGAGCACAGATACGCAGTATTTT.

The chain uses TRBV5-1 and TRBJ1-3; tentatively, D is TRBD1 (6 bases). The CDR3 has 15 amino acids. V lost 0 bases to trimming and J lost 2 bases, with 9 bases between them. CDR1 and CDR2 (germline): SGHRS, YFSETQ. The CDR3 nucleotides read TGCGCCAGCAGCTTGGACACAGGGCCTGGAAACACCATATATTTT. It is translated as CASSLDTGPGNTIYF.

The V and J genes are TRBV3-1 (or the pseudogene TRBV3-2) and TRBJ2-1; no clear D. The germline gives CDR1 LGHDT, CDR2 YNNKEL (reference sequence). This CDR3 contains 15 residues. V lost 0 bases, J lost 5 bases, and 11 bases lay in between. Written as DNA, the CDR3 is TGTGCCAGCAGCCAAGATATGGCTGCCAACAATGAGCAGTTCTTC. This gives the protein CASSQDMAANNEQFF.

This chain uses TRBV7-8 with TRBJ1-5, with a possible D match to TRBD1 (6 bases). V was shortened by 2 bases and J by 4 bases, with 18 bases between the two germline ends. The germline V gene encodes CDR1 SGHVS and CDR2 FQNEAQ. There are 17 residues in the CDR3. For the CDR3, the DNA is TGTGCCAGCAGCTTACCCTTTTTGGGGGCAGGGAATCAGCCCCAGCATTTT. It translates to CASSLPFLGAGNQPQHF.

This clone occurred a few times. The chain employs TRBV28 and TRBJ2-7; D might be TRBD2 (6 bases). CDR3 length equals 14 residues. The germline CDR1 and CDR2 sequences are MDHEN and SYDVKM. The V gene lost 6 bases and the J gene lost 4 bases, with 16 bases spanning the gap. CDR3 DNA: TGTGCCAGCAGGGTTGGAGGGGATGGTTACGAGCAGTACTTC. It yields the protein CASRVGGDGYEQYF.

The rearrangement links TRBV12-3 or TRBV12-4 to TRBJ1-2; D not certain. V was clipped by 3 bases and J by 6 bases, with 11 bases between them. CDR3 length: 13 residues. CDR3 sequence (DNA): TGTGCCAGCAGTTTCAGGCAACTTGATGGCTACACCTTC. This gives the protein CASSFRQLDGYTF.

In the case of this clone: Mismatch with germline at one junction end may stem from a read error. This rearrangement joins TRBV7-7 to TRBJ2-5, with D possibly TRBD2 on 7 matching bases. Germline lookup yields CDR1 SSHAT and CDR2 FNYEAQ (reference sequence). The CDR3 runs 15 residues. In DNA form, the CDR3 reads TGTGCTAGCAGCTTAGGTAGCAGGGGAGGGGAGACCCAGTACTTC. Encoded protein: CASSLGSRGGETQYF. The entire variable domain, with the rest obtained from reference TRBV7-7 and TRBJ2-5, is as follows: GAGVSQSPRYKVTKRGQDVTLRCDPISSHATLYWYQQALGQGPEFLTYFNYEAQPDKSGLPSDRFSAERPEGSISTLTIQRTEQRDSAMYRCASSLGSRGGETQYFGPGTRLLVL.

The genes are TRBV2 and TRBJ2-4; 10 positions match TRBD2. The length of the CDR3 is 18 residues. Germline CDR1 SNHLY, CDR2 FYNNEI. The junction had 11 bases not matched to a gene; V was cut back by 6 bases and J by 0 bases. The CDR3 loop is CASRKTSGTTLAKNIQYF. CDR3 DNA sequence: TGTGCCAGCAGGAAAACTAGCGGGACCACACTAGCCAAAAACATTCAGTACTTC.

The J gene is TRBJ2-3, the V gene TRBV27; D might be TRBD1 (5 bases). V was cut by 5 bases and J by 1 base, with 10 bases left in between. CDR3 length: 14 residues. Germline V gene lookup returns CDR1 MNHEY and CDR2 SMNVEV (reference sequence). The CDR3 reads CASSTGRGTDTQYF. CDR3 bases: TGTGCCAGCAGTACAGGCAGAGGCACAGATACGCAGTATTTT.

This chain links TRBV4-3 with TRBJ2-3; 10 nucleotides line up with TRBD2. Trimming cost V 0 bases and J 4 bases; bases outside gene matches: 4. Germline values: CDR1 LGHNA, CDR2 YSLEER. The CDR3 has 16 residues. Written as DNA, the CDR3 is TGCGCCAGCAGCCAAGAAGGCGGACTAGCGGCAGATACGCAGTATTTT. Its translation: CASSQEGGLAADTQYF.

V is TRBV27 and J is TRBJ2-2, with 7 bases that match TRBD1. Germline CDR1 and CDR2: MNHEY and SMNVEV (reference sequence). There are 14 residues in the CDR3. V gave up 6 bases and J gave up 6 bases; unmatched junction bases: 7. Written as DNA, the CDR3 is TGTGCCAGCAGGCACAGGGGAGAGGCCGGGGAGCTGTTTTTT. As protein: CASRHRGEAGELFF.